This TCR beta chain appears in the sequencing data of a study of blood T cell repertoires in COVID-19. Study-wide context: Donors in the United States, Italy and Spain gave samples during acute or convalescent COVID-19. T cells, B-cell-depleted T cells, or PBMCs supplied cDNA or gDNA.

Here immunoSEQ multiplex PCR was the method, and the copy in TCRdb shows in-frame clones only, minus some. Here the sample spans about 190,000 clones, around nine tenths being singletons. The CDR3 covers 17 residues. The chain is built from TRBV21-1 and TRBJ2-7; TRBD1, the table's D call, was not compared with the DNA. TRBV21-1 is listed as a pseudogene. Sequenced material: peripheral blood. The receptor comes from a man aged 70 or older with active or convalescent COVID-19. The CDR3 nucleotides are TGTGCCAGCGTGACATGGCCTACAGGGGCCCAGCATGACGAGCAGTACTTC. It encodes CASVTWPTGAQHDEQYF.